Described below is a single T cell receptor (beta chain) sequence and its context. Its specific antigen is unknown. Per-base qualities were not stored, and no clone one base away is much larger. The immunoSEQ Assay, a bias-controlled multiplex PCR, was used to amplify TCRbeta CDR3 regions from genomic DNA. On the authors' methods: Nucleated cell counts per sample were estimated from amplification of reference gene primers within the assay. Sequence reads were collapsed and filtered to measure the absolute abundance of every unique TCRbeta CDR3 rearrangement. For each sample, productive Simpson clonality was calculated as the square root of Simpson's diversity index over productive rearrangements. TCRdb took this table from immuneACCESS and kept in-frame rearrangements with V and J called. Such tables lack part of the clones; where checked against another copy, unresolved V genes explain under half of the gap, and the rest is unexplained. That table furnishes V, J and clone size, whereas the DNA furnished D and trimming. The sample records some 300,000 clones, roughly 91% of which are singletons. Almost 9.5% of the sample rests with the top ten.

The CDR3 contains 15 residues, cysteine and phenylalanine counted. Only the CDR3 DNA stays, 45 bases, in frame from base 1. Reading the germline V gene gives CDR1 MGHRA and CDR2 YSYEKL. Between the V and J ends, shortened by 0 bases and 3 bases respectively, the junction contains 11 bases. This record belongs to a study of blood T cell repertoires in COVID-19 (dated by TCRdb to 2020 to 2021). About the full investigation: Collaborator samples came from the United States, Italy and Spain and covered acute and convalescent phases of COVID-19. The repertoires were released in a freely available public database intended as a resource for research on the immune response to SARS-CoV-2. The material from the prospective study consisted of cDNA or gDNA derived from T cells, B-cell-depleted T cells, or PBMCs. Samples were obtained from the ongoing ImmuneRACE study (first 160 participants) and from 1,254 subjects provided by 6 global collaborators. Nearly every sample came with metadata listing a de-identified subject ID, COVID-19 status, age in years and sex. HLA class I and class II types, where available, came from metadata supplied by the sample provider rather than from assay-based typing. Subjects who had been exposed to COVID-19, were actively infected with it, or had recovered from it provided the deeply sampled blood TCRbeta repertoires that made up the dataset.

Points the paper makes about the study in general: The amount of clinical and demographic metadata varied by source and participant and was provided uncurated.

Participants in the prospective study were aged about 18 to 89 years, lived in approximately 26 United States geographic areas, and enrolled through a virtual design. To assign participants to cohorts, the prospective study relied on clinical history that participants themselves reported in a screening survey and a study questionnaire. ImmuneRACE Cohort 3 recovered participants were defined by two consecutive negative NP/OP PCR tests, healthcare professional clearance, or symptom resolution. In the prospective study, whole blood, serum and a nasopharyngeal or oropharyngeal swab were collected from each participant by mobile phlebotomists. Participants in the prospective study had the option to provide additional blood draws and questionnaires over a roughly two-month period. Before DNA extraction, prospective study blood samples were shipped either frozen or at room temperature.

The chain links TRBV4-1 with TRBJ1-2; no D gene call is confident. The TCR originated in a woman in her twenties or thirties who had recovered from COVID-19. Sample: PBMCs or T cells enriched from blood (not recorded which). The nucleotide sequence reads TGCGCCAGCAGCCAAGACGATAACAGCCACTATGGCTACACCTTC. This is translated as CASSQDDNSHYGYTF.